A selection of T cell receptor beta chains follows, all from one sample in a study of T cells in Graves' hyperthyroidism and ophthalmopathy. A single record per CDR3 protein comes from TCRdb applying MiXCR to the multiplex PCR reads. Of roughly 180,000 distinct CDR3 sequences in the sample, approximately 15% were seen once. The sequencing sample was made of blood. The receptor set was obtained from a woman in her forties or fifties with Graves' hyperthyroidism. Both conserved end residues are part of each CDR3. A D gene is named only where the DNA matches it firmly. Clone sizes are given selectively: once, few, many, or a class where the clone is expanded.

many,TRBD1,TRBV29-1,TRBJ1-2,CSVAGTGRYSVGYTF,TGCAGCGTTGCAGGGACAGGAAGATACTCTGTGGGCTACACCTTC
many,NA,TRBV7-2,TRBJ1-2,CASSPPVRSNYGYTF,TGTGCCAGCAGCCCCCCTGTCCGCAGTAACTATGGCTACACCTTC
many,NA,TRBV10-3,TRBJ1-1,CAISGQGTEAFF,TGTGCCATCAGTGGGCAGGGCACTGAAGCTTTCTTT
NA,NA,TRBV28,TRBJ1-1,CASSPPLNTEAFF,TGTGCCAGCAGTCCCCCCTTGAACACTGAAGCTTTCTTT
many,TRBD1,TRBV20-1,TRBJ1-5,CSARRDRGAVSNQPQHF,TGCAGTGCTAGGAGGGACAGGGGGGCGGTTAGCAATCAGCCCCAGCATTTT
many,NA,TRBV11-2,TRBJ2-5,CASSSTGDQETQYF,TGTGCCAGCAGCTCCACAGGAGACCAAGAGACCCAGTACTTC
many,NA,TRBV11-2,TRBJ2-3,CASSLAADTQYF,TGTGCCAGCAGCTTAGCAGCAGATACGCAGTATTTT
many,NA,TRBV20-1,TRBJ1-1,CSATRDTVGAEAFF,TGCAGTGCTACAAGGGACACCGTGGGGGCGGAAGCTTTCTTT
NA,TRBD2,TRBV4-2,TRBJ2-2,CASSQVENSGGNTGELFF,TGTGCCAGCAGCCAAGTAGAAAATAGCGGGGGTAACACCGGGGAGCTGTTTTTT
many,TRBD1,TRBV3-1,TRBJ1-6,CASSRRTGGPYNSPLHF,TGTGCCAGCAGCCGCCGGACAGGGGGGCCTTATAATTCACCCCTCCACTTT
many,NA,TRBV6-2/TRBV6-3,TRBJ1-2,CASSFQGLGYTF,TGTGCCAGCAGTTTTCAGGGATTGGGCTACACCTTC
once,NA,TRBV11-2,TRBJ2-7,CASSHTGGGGGYEQYF,TGTGCCAGCAGCCACACCGGGGGAGGGGGCGGGTACGAGCAGTACTTC
many,TRBD1,TRBV20-1,TRBJ2-7,CSARDRGRHEQYF,TGCAGTGCTAGGGACAGGGGGAGGCACGAGCAGTACTTC
NA,NA,TRBV4-2,TRBJ1-1,CASSQDQWGSNTEAFF,TGTGCCAGCAGCCAAGATCAATGGGGGTCGAACACTGAAGCTTTCTTT
many,NA,TRBV20-1,TRBJ1-1,CSARANTEAFF,TGCAGTGCTAGAGCGAATACTGAAGCTTTCTTT
many,NA,TRBV5-1,TRBJ1-1,CASSFWGTEAFF,TGCGCCAGCAGCTTTTGGGGGACTGAAGCTTTCTTT
many,NA,TRBV6-1,TRBJ1-2,CASRPFRNYGYTF,TGTGCCAGCAGGCCGTTTCGTAACTATGGCTACACCTTC
many,NA,TRBV6-1,TRBJ1-2,CASSPDRPHYGYTF,TGTGCCAGCAGTCCCGACAGGCCCCACTATGGCTACACCTTC
many,NA,TRBV6-2/TRBV6-3,TRBJ1-1,CASSYSNRNTEAFF,TGTGCCAGCAGTTACTCGAACCGGAACACTGAAGCTTTCTTT
many,NA,TRBV7-2,TRBJ1-4,CASSGAQGEKLFF,TGTGCCAGCAGCGGAGCACAGGGTGAAAAACTGTTTTTT
many,NA,TRBV2,TRBJ2-7,CASISANSYEQYF,TGTGCCAGCATCTCCGCAAACTCCTACGAGCAGTACTTC
many,TRBD2,TRBV28,TRBJ2-3,CASSSTSGRYTDTQYF,TGTGCCAGCAGTTCGACTAGCGGGAGATACACAGATACGCAGTATTTT
few,NA,TRBV19,TRBJ2-7,CAGARGTEQYF,TGTGCCGGAGCCCGAGGGACCGAGCAGTACTTC
many,NA,TRBV10-3,TRBJ2-7,CAISDPGTGRSYEQYF,TGTGCCATCAGTGACCCCGGCACAGGGAGGTCCTACGAGCAGTACTTC
many,NA,TRBV10-2,TRBJ1-1,CASWGEARNTEAFF,TGCGCCAGCTGGGGGGAAGCGAGGAACACTGAAGCTTTCTTT
NA,NA,TRBV27,TRBJ1-6,CASSWLQGPKNSSLHF,TGTGCCAGCAGTTGGTTACAGGGCCCTAAAAATTCATCCCTCCACTTT
many,TRBD1,TRBV20-1,TRBJ2-1,CSARAGQFFYNEQFF,TGCAGTGCTAGAGCGGGACAGTTTTTCTACAATGAGCAGTTCTTC
NA,NA,TRBV28,TRBJ2-5,CASSLMGPPTQETQYF,TGTGCCAGCAGTCTTATGGGGCCTCCTACCCAAGAGACCCAGTACTTC
many,NA,TRBV28,TRBJ1-2,CASSPRDLAGYTF,TGTGCCAGCAGTCCCCGGGACCTCGCTGGCTACACCTTC
many,NA,TRBV27,TRBJ2-6,CASSQRGANVLTF,TGTGCCAGCAGCCAACGGGGGGCCAACGTCCTGACTTTC
many,TRBD1,TRBV4-1,TRBJ1-6,CASSHPPGTGRGPNSPLHF,TGCGCCAGCAGCCATCCCCCTGGGACAGGGCGGGGGCCCAATTCACCCCTCCACTTT
many,NA,TRBV6-2/TRBV6-3,TRBJ1-5,CASSYGSSTGNQPQHF,TGTGCCAGCAGTTATGGCAGTTCGACCGGGAATCAGCCCCAGCATTTT
many,NA,TRBV7-2,TRBJ2-5,CASSAHRGAVKETQYF,TGTGCCAGCAGCGCGCATAGGGGGGCCGTAAAAGAGACCCAGTACTTC
many,TRBD1,TRBV28,TRBJ2-7,CASSTGGYEQYF,TGTGCCAGCAGTACAGGGGGCTACGAGCAGTACTTC
many,TRBD2,TRBV12-3/TRBV12-4,TRBJ2-1,CASRSLAGGNNEQFF,TGTGCCAGCAGATCTCTAGCGGGAGGGAACAATGAGCAGTTCTTC
many,NA,TRBV7-9,TRBJ2-7,CASSLGLLHGQYF,TGTGCCAGCAGCTTGGGACTCCTACATGGACAGTACTTC
few,NA,TRBV4-1,TRBJ1-3,CASSPGGATIYF,TGCGCCAGCAGCCCCGGGGGGGCCACCATATATTTT
many,TRBD1,TRBV28,TRBJ1-6,CASSLGQVNSPLHF,TGTGCCAGCAGTCTGGGACAGGTTAATTCACCCCTCCACTTT
many,TRBD2,TRBV2,TRBJ2-1,CASSRGGGRNEQFF,TGTGCCAGCTCCCGGGGGGGGGGCCGTAATGAGCAGTTCTTC
few,TRBD2,TRBV6-6,TRBJ2-1,CASSYSGGEQFF,TGTGCCAGCAGTTACTCGGGGGGGGAGCAGTTCTTC
NA,NA,TRBV10-3,TRBJ2-1,CAISESVGLNNEQFF,TGTGCCATCAGTGAGTCGGTGGGCCTAAACAATGAGCAGTTCTTC
many,TRBD2,TRBV7-9,TRBJ2-7,CASSGTSEAYEQYF,TGTGCCAGCAGCGGGACTAGCGAGGCCTACGAGCAGTACTTC
few,TRBD1,TRBV20-1,TRBJ1-5,CSARDRQGRSPQHF,TGCAGTGCTAGAGATCGACAGGGTAGGAGTCCCCAGCATTTT
many,TRBD1,TRBV29-1,TRBJ2-7,CSVEDRAGGEHEQYF,TGCAGCGTTGAAGATCGGGCAGGGGGCGAACACGAGCAGTACTTC
NA,TRBD1,TRBV27,TRBJ2-3,CASSDGTGGTDTQYF,TGTGCCAGCAGCGACGGGACAGGGGGCACAGATACGCAGTATTTT
NA,NA,TRBV19,TRBJ1-3,CASSIATVGGNTIYF,TGTGCCAGTAGTATAGCAACAGTAGGCGGAAACACCATATATTTT
few,TRBD2,TRBV4-1,TRBJ2-2,CASSHFTSGGGNGELFF,TGCGCCAGCAGCCATTTTACTAGCGGGGGAGGTAACGGGGAGCTGTTTTTT
many,NA,TRBV7-9,TRBJ2-1,CASSPSRTFSYNEQFF,TGTGCCAGCAGCCCTAGTAGGACATTCTCCTACAATGAGCAGTTCTTC
NA,TRBD2,TRBV5-1,TRBJ2-3,CASSSGLAGGTSSTDTQYF,TGCGCCAGCAGCTCCGGACTAGCGGGAGGGACATCTAGCACAGATACGCAGTATTTT
many,NA,TRBV2,TRBJ2-3,CASSDHYTQYF,TGTGCCAGCAGTGACCACTATACGCAGTATTTT
NA,NA,TRBV2,TRBJ1-4,CASGPQHEKLFF,TGTGCCAGCGGTCCCCAGCATGAAAAACTGTTTTTT
NA,NA,TRBV19,TRBJ1-5,CASSIMGISNQPQHF,TGTGCCAGTAGTATAATGGGGATTAGCAATCAGCCCCAGCATTTT
many,NA,TRBV2,TRBJ2-7,CASSETPYEQYF,TGTGCCAGCAGTGAAACCCCATACGAGCAGTACTTC
many,TRBD2,TRBV2,TRBJ2-1,CASRPPNSGVYNEQFF,TGTGCCAGCAGGCCCCCAAATAGCGGGGTGTACAATGAGCAGTTCTTC
many,TRBD1,TRBV29-1,TRBJ2-5,CSVVDRGVGETQYF,TGCAGCGTTGTGGACAGGGGTGTCGGGGAGACCCAGTACTTC